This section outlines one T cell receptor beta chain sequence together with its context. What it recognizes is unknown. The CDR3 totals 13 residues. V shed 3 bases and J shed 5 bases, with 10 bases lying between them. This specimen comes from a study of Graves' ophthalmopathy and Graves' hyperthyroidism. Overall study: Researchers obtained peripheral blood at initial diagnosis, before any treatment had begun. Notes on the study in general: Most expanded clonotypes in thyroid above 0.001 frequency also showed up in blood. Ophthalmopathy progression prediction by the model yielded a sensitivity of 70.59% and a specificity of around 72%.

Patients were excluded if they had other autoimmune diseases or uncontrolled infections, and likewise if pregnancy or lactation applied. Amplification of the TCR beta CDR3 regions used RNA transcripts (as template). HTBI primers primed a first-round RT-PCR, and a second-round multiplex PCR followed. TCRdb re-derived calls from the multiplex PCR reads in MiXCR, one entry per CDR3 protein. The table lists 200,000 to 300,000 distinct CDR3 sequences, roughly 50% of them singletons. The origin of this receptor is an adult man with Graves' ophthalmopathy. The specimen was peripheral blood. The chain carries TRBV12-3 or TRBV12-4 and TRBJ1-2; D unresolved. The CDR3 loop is CASSFRAGYGYTF. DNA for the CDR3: TGTGCCAGCAGTTTTAGGGCGGGATATGGCTACACCTTC.